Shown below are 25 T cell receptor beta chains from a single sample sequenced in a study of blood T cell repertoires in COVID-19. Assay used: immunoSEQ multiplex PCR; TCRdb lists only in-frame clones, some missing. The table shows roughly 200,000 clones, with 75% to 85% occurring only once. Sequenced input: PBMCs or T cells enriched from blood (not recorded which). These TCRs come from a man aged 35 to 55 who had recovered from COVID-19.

In nucleotides, the CDR3 is TGTGCCAGCAGTTTCCCGAGCTCCTACGAGCAGTACTTC. It is translated as CASSFPSSYEQYF. The chain uses TRBV28 and TRBJ2-7; D remains ambiguous. The CDR3 is 13 residues long. The V end was cut by 3 bases, the J end by 0 bases, with 6 bases between. Germline V gene lookup returns CDR1 MDHEN and CDR2 SYDVKM.

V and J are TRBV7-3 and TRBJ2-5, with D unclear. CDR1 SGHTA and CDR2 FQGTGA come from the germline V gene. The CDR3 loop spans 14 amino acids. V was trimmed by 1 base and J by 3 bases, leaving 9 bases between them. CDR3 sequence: CASSLNSLEETQYF. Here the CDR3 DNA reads TGTGCCAGCAGCTTAAACAGCCTTGAAGAGACCCAGTACTTC. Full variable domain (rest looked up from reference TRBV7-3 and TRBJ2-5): GAGVSQTPSNKVTEKGKYVELRCDPISGHTALYWYRQSLGQGPEFLIYFQGTGAADDSGLPNDRFFAVRPEGSVSTLKIQRTERGDSAVYLCASSLNSLEETQYFGPGTRLLVL.

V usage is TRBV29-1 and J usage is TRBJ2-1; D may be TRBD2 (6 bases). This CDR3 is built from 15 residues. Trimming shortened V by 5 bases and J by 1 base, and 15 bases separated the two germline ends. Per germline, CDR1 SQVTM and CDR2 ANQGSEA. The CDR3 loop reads CSVPDGLLSYNEQFF. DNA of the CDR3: TGCAGCGTTCCCGACGGACTACTATCCTACAATGAGCAGTTCTTC.

DNA for the CDR3: TGTGCCAGCAGCGCCGACAGGGGAGATGGCTACACCTTC. This gives the protein CASSADRGDGYTF. The V gene is TRBV9, the J gene TRBJ1-2, with 8 bases lining up with TRBD1. Germline V lookup: CDR1 SGDLS, CDR2 YYNGEE. The CDR3 length is 13 residues. Unmatched junction bases numbered 4, after V lost 3 bases and J lost 6 bases.

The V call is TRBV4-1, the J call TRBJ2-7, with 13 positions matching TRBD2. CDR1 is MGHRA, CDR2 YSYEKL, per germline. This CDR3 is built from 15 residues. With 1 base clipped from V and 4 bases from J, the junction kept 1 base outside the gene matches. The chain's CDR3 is CASSQGGLAGYEQYF. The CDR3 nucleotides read TGCGCCAGCAGCCAAGGGGGACTAGCGGGATACGAGCAGTACTTC.

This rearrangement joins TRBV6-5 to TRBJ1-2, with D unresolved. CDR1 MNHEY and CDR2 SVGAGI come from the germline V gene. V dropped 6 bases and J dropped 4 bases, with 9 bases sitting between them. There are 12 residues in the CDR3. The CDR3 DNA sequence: TGTGCCAGCAGCCCAGTTGGCTATGGCTACACCTTC. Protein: CASSPVGYGYTF.

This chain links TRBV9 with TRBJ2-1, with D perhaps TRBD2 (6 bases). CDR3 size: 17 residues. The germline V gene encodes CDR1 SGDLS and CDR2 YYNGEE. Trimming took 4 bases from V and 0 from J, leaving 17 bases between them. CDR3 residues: CASSSTWAGTSYNEQFF. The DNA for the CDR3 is TGTGCCAGCAGCTCCACGTGGGCGGGGACCTCCTACAATGAGCAGTTCTTC.

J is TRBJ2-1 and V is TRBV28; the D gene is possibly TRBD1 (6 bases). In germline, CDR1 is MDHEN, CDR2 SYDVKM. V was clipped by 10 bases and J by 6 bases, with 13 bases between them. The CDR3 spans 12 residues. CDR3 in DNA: TGTGCCATCGCCTCGGACAGCAATGAGCAGTTCTTC. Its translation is CAIASDSNEQFF.

DNA of the CDR3: TGTGCCTGGACCCCCCCTCGAGGCAGGGTATTAGATGACACTGAAGCTTTCTTT. Its protein is CAWTPPRGRVLDDTEAFF. This chain links TRBV30 with TRBJ1-1; D is possibly TRBD1 (5 bases). The CDR3 spans 18 residues. Germline CDR1 and CDR2: GTSNPN and SVGIG (reference sequence). V shed 4 bases and J shed 3 bases, with 27 bases lying between them.

CDR3 region: CASRETSGGVTDTQYF. Here the CDR3 DNA reads TGCGCCAGCAGGGAGACTAGCGGGGGTGTCACAGATACGCAGTATTTT. J is TRBJ2-3 and V is TRBV5-1, with 12 bases lining up with TRBD2. The germline V gene has CDR1 SGHRS and CDR2 YFSETQ. Trimming removed 5 bases from V and 2 bases from J; junction bases left unmatched: 6. CDR3 length: 16 amino acids.

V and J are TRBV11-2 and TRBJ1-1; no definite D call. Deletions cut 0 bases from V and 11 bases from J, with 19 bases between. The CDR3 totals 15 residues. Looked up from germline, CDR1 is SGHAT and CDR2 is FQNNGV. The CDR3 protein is CASSLDLSGSREAFF. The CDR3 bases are TGTGCCAGCAGCTTAGACCTGTCAGGTAGTCGGGAGGCTTTCTTT.

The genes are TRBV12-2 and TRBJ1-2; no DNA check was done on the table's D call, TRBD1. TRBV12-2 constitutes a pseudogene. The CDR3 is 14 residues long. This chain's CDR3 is CASRLHRDKCGYTF. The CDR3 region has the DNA TGTGCAAGTCGCTTACACAGGGATAAGTGTGGCTACACCTTC.

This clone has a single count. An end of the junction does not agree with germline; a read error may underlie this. As DNA, the CDR3 is TGCGCCAGCAGCCAAGGGACAGGGAGAAAAAATGAAGAACTGTTTTTT. Translated: CASSQGTGRKNEELFF. J is TRBJ1-4 and V is TRBV4-1, with TRBD1 identical over 8 bases. The CDR3 contains 16 residues. Germline loops: CDR1 MGHRA, CDR2 YSYEKL.

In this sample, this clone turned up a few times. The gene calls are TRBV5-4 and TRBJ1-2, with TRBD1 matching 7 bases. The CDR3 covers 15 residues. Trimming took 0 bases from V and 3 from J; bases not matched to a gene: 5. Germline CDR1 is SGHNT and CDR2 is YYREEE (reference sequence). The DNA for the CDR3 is TGTGCCAGCAGCTTGGCATATGACAGGGACTATGGCTACACCTTC. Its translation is CASSLAYDRDYGYTF.

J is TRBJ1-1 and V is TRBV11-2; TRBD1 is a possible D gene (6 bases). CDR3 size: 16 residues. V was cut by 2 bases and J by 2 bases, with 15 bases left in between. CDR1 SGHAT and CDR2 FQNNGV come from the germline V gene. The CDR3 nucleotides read TGTGCCAGCAGCTTAAGGCCAGGGGAGAAAAACACTGAAGCTTTCTTT. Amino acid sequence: CASSLRPGEKNTEAFF.

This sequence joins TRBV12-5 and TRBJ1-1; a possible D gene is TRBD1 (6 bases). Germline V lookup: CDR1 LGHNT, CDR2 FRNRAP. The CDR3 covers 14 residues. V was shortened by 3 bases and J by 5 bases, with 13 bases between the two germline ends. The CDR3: CASGLRGARTEAFF. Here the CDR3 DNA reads TGTGCTAGTGGTTTACGGGGGGCGAGAACTGAAGCTTTCTTT. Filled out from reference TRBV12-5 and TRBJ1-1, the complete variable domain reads DARVTQTPRHKVTEMGQEVTMRCQPILGHNTVFWYRQTMMQGLELLAYFRNRAPLDDSGMPKDRFSAEMPDATLATLKIQPSEPRDSAVYFCASGLRGARTEAFFGQGTRLTVV.

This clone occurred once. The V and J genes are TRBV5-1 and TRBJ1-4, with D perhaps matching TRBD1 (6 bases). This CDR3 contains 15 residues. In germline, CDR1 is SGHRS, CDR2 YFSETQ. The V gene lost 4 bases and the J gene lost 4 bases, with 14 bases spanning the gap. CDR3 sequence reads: CASSLTGMDNEKLFF. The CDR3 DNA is TGCGCCAGCAGCCTGACAGGAATGGATAATGAAAAACTGTTTTTT.

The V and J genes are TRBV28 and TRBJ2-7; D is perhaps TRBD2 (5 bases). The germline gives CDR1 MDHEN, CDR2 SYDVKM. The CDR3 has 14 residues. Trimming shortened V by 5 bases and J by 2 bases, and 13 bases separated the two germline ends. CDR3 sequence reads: CASSIPPGTYEQYF. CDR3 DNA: TGTGCCAGCAGTATCCCCCCCGGGACCTACGAGCAGTACTTC.

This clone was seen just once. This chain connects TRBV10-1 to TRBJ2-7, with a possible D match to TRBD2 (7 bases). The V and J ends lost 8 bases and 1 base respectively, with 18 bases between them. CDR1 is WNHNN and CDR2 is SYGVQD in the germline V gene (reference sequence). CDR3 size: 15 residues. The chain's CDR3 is CASSPGRGASYEQYF. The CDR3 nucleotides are TGCGCCAGCTCCCCGGGACGGGGGGCGTCCTACGAGCAGTACTTC.

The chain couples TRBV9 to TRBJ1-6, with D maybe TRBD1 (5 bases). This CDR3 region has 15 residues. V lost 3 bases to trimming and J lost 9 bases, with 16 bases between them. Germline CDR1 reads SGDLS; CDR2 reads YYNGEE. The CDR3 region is CASSALWVGGSPLHF. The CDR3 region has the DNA TGTGCCAGCAGCGCCCTTTGGGTGGGGGGTTCACCCCTCCACTTT.

As DNA, the CDR3 is TGCGCCAGCAGCTTTGCGGGGGTGTCTGGGGCCAACGTCCTGACTTTC. Amino acid sequence: CASSFAGVSGANVLTF. The chain combines TRBV5-1 with TRBJ2-6; 7 nucleotides align to TRBD2. V gave up 2 bases and J gave up 1 base; unmatched junction bases: 3. CDR3 length equals 16 residues. CDR1 and CDR2 (germline): SGHRS, YFSETQ.

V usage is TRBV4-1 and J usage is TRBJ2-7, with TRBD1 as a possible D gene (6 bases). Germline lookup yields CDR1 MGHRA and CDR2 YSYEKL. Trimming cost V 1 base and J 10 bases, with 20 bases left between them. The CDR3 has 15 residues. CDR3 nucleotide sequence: TGCGCCAGCAGCCAAGGCATAGGGCTCCTTGGGGGCCAGTACTTC. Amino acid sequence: CASSQGIGLLGGQYF.

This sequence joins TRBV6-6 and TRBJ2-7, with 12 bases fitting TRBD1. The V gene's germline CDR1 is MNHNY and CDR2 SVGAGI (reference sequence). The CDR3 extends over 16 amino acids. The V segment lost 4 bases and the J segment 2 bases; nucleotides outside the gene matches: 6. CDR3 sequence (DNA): TGTGCCAGCAGTTCGGCGGGACAGGGGGCAACCTACGAGCAGTACTTC. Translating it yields CASSSAGQGATYEQYF.

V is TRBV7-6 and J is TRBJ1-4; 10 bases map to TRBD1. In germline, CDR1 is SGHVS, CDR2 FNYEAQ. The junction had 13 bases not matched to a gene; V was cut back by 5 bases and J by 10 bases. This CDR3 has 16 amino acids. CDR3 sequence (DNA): TGTGCCAGCAGCCCACGGCCCGGACAGGGGGATGCAAAACTGTTTTTT. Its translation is CASSPRPGQGDAKLFF.

This CDR3 is CASSQGSRRGSPLHF. The CDR3 DNA follows: TGTGCCAGCAGCCAGGGATCACGCAGGGGTTCACCCCTCCACTTT. The genes are TRBV7-3 and TRBJ1-6; a possible D gene is TRBD1 (6 bases). In germline, CDR1 is SGHTA, CDR2 FQGTGA. With 5 bases removed from V and 9 bases from J, the gap between germline ends came to 17 bases. The CDR3 totals 15 residues.